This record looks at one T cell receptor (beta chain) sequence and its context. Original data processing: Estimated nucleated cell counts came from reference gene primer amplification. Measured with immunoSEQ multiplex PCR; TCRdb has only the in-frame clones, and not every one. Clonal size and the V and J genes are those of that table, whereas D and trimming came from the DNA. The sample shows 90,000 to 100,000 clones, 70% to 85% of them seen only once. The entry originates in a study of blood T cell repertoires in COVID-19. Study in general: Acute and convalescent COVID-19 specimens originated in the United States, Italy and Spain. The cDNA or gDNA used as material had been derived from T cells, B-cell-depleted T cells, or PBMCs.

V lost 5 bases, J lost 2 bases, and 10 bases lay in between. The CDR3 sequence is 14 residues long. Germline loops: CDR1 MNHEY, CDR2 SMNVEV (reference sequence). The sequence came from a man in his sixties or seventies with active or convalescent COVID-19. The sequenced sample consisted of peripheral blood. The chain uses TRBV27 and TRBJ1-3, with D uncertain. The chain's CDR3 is CASSREPTGNTIYF. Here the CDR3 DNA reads TGTGCCAGCAGTCGAGAGCCTACTGGAAACACCATATATTTT.